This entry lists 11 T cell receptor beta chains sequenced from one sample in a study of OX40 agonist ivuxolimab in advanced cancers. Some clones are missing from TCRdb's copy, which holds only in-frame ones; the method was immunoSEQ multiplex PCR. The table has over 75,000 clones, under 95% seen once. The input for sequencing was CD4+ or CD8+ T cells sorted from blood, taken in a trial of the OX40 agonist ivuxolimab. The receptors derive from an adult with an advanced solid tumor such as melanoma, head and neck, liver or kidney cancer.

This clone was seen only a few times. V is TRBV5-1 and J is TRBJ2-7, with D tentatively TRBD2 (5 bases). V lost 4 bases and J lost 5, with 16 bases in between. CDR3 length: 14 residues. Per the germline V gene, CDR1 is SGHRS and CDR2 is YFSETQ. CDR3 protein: CASSLAGETHEQYF. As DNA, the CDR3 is TGCGCCAGCAGCCTAGCCGGGGAGACCCACGAGCAGTACTTC.

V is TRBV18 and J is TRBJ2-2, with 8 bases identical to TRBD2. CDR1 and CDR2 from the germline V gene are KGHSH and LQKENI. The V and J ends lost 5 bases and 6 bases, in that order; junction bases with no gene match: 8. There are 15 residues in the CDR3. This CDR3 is CASSFTREGPGELFF. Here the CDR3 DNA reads TGTGCCAGCTCATTCACACGGGAGGGACCCGGGGAGCTGTTTTTT.

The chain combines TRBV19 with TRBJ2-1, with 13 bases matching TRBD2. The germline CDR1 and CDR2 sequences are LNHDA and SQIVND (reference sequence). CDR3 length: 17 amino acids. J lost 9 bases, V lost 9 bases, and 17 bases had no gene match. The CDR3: CASSYPLAGGLRIEQFF. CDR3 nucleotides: TGTGCCAGCTCCTACCCACTAGCGGGAGGGCTAAGGATTGAGCAGTTCTTC.

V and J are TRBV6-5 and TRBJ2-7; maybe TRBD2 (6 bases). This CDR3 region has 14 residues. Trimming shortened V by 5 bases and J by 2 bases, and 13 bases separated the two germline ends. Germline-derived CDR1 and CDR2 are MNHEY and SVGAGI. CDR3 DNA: TGTGCCAGCAGTGCTTCTAGCGAGCCCTACGAGCAGTACTTC. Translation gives CASSASSEPYEQYF.

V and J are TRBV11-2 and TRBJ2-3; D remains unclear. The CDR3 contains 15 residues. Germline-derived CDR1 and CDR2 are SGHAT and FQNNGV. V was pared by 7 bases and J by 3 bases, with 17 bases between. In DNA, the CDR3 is TGTGCCAGCATTCAAGCCCTTGACTCGACAGATACGCAGTATTTT. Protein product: CASIQALDSTDTQYF.

The CDR3 reads CASSLATGYTEAFF. CDR3 nucleotides: TGCGCCAGCAGCTTGGCCACAGGCTACACTGAAGCTTTCTTT. The chain employs TRBV5-1 and TRBJ1-1; D might be TRBD1 (5 bases). The germline V gene encodes CDR1 SGHRS and CDR2 YFSETQ. Between the trimmed V and J ends, which lost 0 bases and 3 bases, there was a span of 9 bases. The CDR3 runs to 14 residues.

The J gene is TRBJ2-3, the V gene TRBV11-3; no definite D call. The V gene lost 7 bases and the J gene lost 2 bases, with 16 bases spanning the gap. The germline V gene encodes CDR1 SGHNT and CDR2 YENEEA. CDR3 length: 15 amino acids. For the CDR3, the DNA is TGTGCCAGCAAACTGGGGTCCTATCTCACAGATACGCAGTATTTT. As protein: CASKLGSYLTDTQYF.

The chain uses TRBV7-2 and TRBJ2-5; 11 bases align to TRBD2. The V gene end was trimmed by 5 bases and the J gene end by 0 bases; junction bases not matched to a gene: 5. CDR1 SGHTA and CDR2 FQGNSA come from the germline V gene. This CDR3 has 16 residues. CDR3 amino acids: CASSPPGLADQETQYF. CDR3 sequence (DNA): TGTGCCAGCAGCCCCCCGGGACTAGCGGACCAAGAGACCCAGTACTTC.

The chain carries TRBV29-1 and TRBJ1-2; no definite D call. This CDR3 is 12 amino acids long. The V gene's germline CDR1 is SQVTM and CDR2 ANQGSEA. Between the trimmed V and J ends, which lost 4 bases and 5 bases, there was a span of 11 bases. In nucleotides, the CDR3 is TGCAGCGTTGGGGAGGACGGGTATGGCTACACCTTC. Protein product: CSVGEDGYGYTF. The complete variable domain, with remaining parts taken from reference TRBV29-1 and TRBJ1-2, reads SAVISQKPSRDICQRGTSLTIQCQVDSQVTMMFWYRQQPGQSLTLIATANQGSEATYESGFVIDKFPISRPNLTFSTLTVSNMSPEDSSIYLCSVGEDGYGYTFGSGTRLTVV.

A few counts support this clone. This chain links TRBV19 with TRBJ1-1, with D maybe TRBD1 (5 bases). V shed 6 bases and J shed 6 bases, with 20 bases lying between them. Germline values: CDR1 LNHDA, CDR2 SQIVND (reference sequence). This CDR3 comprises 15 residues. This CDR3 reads CASRVGGPRRAEAFF. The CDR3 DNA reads TGTGCCAGTAGGGTGGGGGGACCCCGTCGGGCTGAAGCTTTCTTT.

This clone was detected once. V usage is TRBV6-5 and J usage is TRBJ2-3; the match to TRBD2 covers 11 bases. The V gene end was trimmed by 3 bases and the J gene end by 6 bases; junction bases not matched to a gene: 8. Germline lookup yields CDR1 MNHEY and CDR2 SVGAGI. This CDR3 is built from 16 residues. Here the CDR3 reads CASSYLSGGAWDTQYF. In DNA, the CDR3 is TGTGCCAGCAGTTATCTTAGCGGGGGGGCCTGGGATACGCAGTATTTT.